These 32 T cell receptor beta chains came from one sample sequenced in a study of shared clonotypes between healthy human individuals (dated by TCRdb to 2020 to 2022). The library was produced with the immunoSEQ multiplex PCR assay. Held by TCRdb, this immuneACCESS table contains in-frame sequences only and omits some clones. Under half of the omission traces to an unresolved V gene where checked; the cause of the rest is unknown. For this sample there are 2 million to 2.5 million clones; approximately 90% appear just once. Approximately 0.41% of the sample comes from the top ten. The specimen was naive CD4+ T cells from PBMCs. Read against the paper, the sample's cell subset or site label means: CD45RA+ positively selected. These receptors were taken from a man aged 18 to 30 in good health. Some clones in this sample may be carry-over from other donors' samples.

The CDR3 DNA reads TGTGCCAGCAGCACCCCGGCCGGGACTTTTTACGAGCAGTACTTC. It specifies CASSTPAGTFYEQYF. This chain uses TRBV7-3 with TRBJ2-7, with D perhaps matching TRBD2 (6 bases). Germline V CDR1 and CDR2: SGHTA, FQGTGA. Deletions cut 5 bases from V and 4 bases from J, with 18 bases between. This CDR3 spans 15 amino acids.

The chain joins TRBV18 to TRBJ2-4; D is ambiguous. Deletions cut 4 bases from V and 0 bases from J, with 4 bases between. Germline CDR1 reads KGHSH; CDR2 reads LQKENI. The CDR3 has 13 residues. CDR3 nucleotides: TGTGCCAGCTCACTCGTAGCCAAAAACATTCAGTACTTC. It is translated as CASSLVAKNIQYF.

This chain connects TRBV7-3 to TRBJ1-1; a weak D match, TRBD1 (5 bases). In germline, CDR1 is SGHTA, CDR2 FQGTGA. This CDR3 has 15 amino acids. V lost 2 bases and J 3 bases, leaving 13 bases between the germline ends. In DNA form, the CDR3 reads TGTGCCAGCAGCTTAGGAACAGGAGGGTACACTGAAGCTTTCTTT. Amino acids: CASSLGTGGYTEAFF.

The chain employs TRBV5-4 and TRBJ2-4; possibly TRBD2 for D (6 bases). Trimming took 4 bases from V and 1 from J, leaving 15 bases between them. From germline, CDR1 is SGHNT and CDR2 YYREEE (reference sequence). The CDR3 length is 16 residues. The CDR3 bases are TGTGCCAGCAGCCGGGATGGGGAGGAGGCCAAAAACATTCAGTACTTC. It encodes CASSRDGEEAKNIQYF.

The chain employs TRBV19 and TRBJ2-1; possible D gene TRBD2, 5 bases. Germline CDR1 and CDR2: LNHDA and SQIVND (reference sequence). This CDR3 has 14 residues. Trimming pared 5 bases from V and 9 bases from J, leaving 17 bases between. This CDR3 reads CASSPLRTGTEQFF. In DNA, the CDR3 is TGTGCCAGTAGTCCTCTTCGGACGGGAACTGAGCAGTTCTTC. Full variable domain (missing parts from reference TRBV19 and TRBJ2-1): DGGITQSPKYLFRKEGQNVTLSCEQNLNHDAMYWYRQDPGQGLRLIYYSQIVNDFQKGDIAEGYSVSREKKESFPLTVTSAQKNPTAFYLCASSPLRTGTEQFFGPGTRLTVL.

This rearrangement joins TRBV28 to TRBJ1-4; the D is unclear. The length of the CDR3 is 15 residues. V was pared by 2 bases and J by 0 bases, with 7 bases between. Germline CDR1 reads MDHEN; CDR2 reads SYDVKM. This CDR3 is CASSLVPATNEKLFF. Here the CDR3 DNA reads TGTGCCAGCAGTTTAGTCCCAGCAACTAATGAAAAACTGTTTTTT.

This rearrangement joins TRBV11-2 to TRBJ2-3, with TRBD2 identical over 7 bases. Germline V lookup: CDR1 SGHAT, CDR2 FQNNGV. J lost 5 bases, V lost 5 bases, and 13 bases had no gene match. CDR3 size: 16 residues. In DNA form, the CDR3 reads TGTGCCAGCAGCCCCCTGCGGCGAGGGGAGGGAGATACGCAGTATTTT. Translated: CASSPLRRGEGDTQYF.

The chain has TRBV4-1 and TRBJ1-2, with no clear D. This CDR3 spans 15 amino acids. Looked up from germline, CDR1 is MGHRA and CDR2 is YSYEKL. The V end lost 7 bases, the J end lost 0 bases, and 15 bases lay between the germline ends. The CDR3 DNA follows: TGCGCCAGCACCAACTTCTACACCGCTAACTATGGCTACACCTTC. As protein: CASTNFYTANYGYTF.

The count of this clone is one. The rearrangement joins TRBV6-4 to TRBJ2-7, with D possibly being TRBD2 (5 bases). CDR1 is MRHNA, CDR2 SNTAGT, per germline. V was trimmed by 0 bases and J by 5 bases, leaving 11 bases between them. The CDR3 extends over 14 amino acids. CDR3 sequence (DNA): TGTGCCAGCAGTGACTCACGGGGTAGCAACGAGCAGTACTTC. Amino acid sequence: CASSDSRGSNEQYF.

In DNA, the CDR3 is TGCGCCAGCAGCCCAAAAAAGGGACTGAGCAATGAGCAGTTCTTC. Its translation is CASSPKKGLSNEQFF. The chain joins TRBV4-1 to TRBJ2-1, with a possible D match to TRBD2 (6 bases). The CDR3 consists of 15 residues. CDR1 and CDR2 from the germline V gene are MGHRA and YSYEKL. Trimming removed 4 bases at V and 6 bases at J, with 16 bases between.

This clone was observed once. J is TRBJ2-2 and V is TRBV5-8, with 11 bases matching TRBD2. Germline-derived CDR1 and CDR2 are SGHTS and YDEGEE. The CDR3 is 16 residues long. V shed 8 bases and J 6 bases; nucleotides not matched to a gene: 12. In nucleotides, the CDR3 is TGTGCCAGGCAGGGACTAGCGGAGACCCGGCCCGGGGAGCTGTTTTTT. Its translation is CARQGLAETRPGELFF.

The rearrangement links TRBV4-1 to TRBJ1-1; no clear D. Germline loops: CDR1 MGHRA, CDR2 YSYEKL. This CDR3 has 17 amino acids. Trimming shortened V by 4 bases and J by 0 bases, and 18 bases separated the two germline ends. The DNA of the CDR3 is TGCGCCAGCAGCCCCGGGGTGTTTGGGGTCATGAACACTGAAGCTTTCTTT. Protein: CASSPGVFGVMNTEAFF.

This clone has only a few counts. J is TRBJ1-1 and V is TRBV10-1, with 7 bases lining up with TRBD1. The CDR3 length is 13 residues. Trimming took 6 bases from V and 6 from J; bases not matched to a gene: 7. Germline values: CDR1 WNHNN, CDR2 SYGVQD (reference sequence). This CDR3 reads CASRIDRDSEAFF. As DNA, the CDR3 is TGCGCCAGCAGAATAGACAGGGACTCTGAAGCTTTCTTT.

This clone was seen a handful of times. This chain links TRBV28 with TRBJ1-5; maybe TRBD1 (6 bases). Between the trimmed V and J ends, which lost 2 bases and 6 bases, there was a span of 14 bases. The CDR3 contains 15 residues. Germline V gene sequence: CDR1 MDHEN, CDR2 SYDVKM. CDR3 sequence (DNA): TGTGCCAGCAGTTTACGGAACAGGGCTTTTCAGCCCCAGCATTTT. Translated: CASSLRNRAFQPQHF.

CDR3 residues: CATSRTPGEIGNQPQHF. CDR3 DNA sequence: TGTGCCACCAGCAGGACCCCAGGGGAGATCGGCAATCAGCCCCAGCATTTT. The chain links TRBV15 to TRBJ1-5, with D possibly being TRBD1 (6 bases). The CDR3 loop spans 17 amino acids. V gave up 3 bases and J gave up 2 bases, with 17 bases separating them. The germline CDR1 and CDR2 sequences are LNHNV and YYDKDF (reference sequence).

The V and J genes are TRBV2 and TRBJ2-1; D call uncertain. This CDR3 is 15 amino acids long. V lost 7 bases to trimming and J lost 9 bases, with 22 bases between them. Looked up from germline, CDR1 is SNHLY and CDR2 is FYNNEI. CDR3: CASTVTRPPKGEQFF. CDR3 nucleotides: TGTGCCAGCACGGTAACGCGACCGCCTAAGGGTGAGCAGTTCTTC.

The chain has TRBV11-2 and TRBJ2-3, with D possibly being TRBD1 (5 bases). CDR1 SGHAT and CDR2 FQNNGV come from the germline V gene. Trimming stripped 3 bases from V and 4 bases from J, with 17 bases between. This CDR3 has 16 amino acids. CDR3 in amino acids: CASSFVYWGSADTQYF. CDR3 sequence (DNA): TGTGCCAGCAGCTTTGTCTATTGGGGCTCGGCAGATACGCAGTATTTT.

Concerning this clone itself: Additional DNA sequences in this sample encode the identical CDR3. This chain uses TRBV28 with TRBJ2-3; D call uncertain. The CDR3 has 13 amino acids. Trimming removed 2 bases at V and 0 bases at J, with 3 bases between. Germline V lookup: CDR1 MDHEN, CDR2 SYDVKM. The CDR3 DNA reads TGTGCCAGCAGTTTAGTCAGCACAGATACGCAGTATTTT. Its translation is CASSLVSTDTQYF.

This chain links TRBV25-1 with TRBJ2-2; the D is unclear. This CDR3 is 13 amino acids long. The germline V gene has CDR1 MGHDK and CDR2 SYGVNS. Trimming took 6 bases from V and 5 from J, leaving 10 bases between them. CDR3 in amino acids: CASRTTVTGELFF. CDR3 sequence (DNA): TGTGCCAGCAGGACAACAGTAACCGGGGAGCTGTTTTTT.

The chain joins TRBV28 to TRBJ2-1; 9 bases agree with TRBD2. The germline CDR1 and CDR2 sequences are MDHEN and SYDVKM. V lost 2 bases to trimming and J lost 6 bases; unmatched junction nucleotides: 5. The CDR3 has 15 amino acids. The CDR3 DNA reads TGTGCCAGCAGTTTAGGGCTAGCGGGGTCCAATGAGCAGTTCTTC. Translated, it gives CASSLGLAGSNEQFF.

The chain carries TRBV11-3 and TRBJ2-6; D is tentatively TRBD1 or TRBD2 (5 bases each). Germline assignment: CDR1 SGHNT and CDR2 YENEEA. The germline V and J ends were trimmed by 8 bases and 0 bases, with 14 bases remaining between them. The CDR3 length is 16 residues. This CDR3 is CASASGPTSGANVLTF. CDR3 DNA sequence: TGTGCCAGCGCCTCGGGGCCGACCTCTGGGGCCAACGTCCTGACTTTC.

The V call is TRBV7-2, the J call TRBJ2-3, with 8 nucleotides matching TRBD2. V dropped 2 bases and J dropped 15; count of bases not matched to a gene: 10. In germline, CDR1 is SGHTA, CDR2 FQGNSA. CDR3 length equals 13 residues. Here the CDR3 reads CASSLTQGLVFYF. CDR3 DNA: TGTGCCAGCAGCTTAACCCAGGGACTAGTTTTTTATTTT. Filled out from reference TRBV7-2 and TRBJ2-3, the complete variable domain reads GAGVSQSPSNKVTEKGKDVELRCDPISGHTALYWYRQSLGQGLEFLIYFQGNSAPDKSGLPSDRFSAERTGGSVSTLTIQRTQQEDSAVYLCASSLTQGLVFYFGPGTRLTVL.

As DNA, the CDR3 is TGTGCCAGCAGCTTAAGAGGGACCGCGAACACTGAAGCTTTCTTT. It is translated as CASSLRGTANTEAFF. This chain connects TRBV7-3 to TRBJ1-1, with a tentative D call TRBD1 (5 bases). V lost 1 base to trimming and J lost 1 base, with 10 bases between them. Germline-derived CDR1 and CDR2 are SGHTA and FQGTGA. The CDR3 covers 15 residues.

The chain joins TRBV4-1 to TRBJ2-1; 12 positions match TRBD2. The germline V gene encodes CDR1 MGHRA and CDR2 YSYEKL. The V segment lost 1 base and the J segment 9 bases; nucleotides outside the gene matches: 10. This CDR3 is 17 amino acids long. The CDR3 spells CASSQVPLAGGQGEQFF. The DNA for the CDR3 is TGCGCCAGCAGCCAAGTTCCCCTAGCGGGAGGGCAAGGTGAGCAGTTCTTC.

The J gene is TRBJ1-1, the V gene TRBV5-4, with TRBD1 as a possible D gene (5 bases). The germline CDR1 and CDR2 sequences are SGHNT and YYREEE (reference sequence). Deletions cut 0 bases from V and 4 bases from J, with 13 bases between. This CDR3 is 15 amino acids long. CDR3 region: CASSLGGTQVTEAFF. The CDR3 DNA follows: TGTGCCAGCAGCTTGGGGGGCACCCAGGTCACTGAAGCTTTCTTT.

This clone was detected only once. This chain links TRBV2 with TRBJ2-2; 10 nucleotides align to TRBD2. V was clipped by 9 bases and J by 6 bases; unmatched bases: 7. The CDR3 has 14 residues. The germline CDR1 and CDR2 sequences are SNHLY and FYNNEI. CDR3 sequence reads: CASQREGGAGELFF. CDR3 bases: TGTGCCAGTCAGCGGGAGGGCGGGGCCGGGGAGCTGTTTTTT.

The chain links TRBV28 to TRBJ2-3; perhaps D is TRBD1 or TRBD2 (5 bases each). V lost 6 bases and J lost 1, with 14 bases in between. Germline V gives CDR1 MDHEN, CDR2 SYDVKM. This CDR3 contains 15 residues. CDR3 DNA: TGTGCCAGCAGCAATGGGGGTAGGGGCACAGATACGCAGTATTTT. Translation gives CASSNGGRGTDTQYF.

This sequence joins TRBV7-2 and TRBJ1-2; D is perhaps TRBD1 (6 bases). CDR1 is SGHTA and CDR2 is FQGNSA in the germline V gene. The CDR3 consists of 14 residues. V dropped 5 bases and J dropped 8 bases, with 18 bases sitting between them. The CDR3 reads CASSPGGTTGGYTF. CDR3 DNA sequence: TGTGCCAGCAGCCCTGGGGGCACGACAGGCGGCTACACCTTC.

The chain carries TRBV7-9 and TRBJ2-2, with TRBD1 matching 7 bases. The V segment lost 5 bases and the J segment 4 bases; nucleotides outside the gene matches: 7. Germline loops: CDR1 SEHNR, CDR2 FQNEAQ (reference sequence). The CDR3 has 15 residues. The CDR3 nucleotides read TGTGCCAGCAGCCCGCCGACAGGGAGCACCGGGGAGCTGTTTTTT. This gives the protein CASSPPTGSTGELFF.

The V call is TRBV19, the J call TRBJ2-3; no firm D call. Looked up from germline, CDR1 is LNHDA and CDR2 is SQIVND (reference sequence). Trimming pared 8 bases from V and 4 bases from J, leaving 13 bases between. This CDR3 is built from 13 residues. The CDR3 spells CASHKGHADTQYF. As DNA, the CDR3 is TGTGCCAGTCATAAAGGTCACGCAGATACGCAGTATTTT. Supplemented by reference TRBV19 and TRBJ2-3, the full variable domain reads DGGITQSPKYLFRKEGQNVTLSCEQNLNHDAMYWYRQDPGQGLRLIYYSQIVNDFQKGDIAEGYSVSREKKESFPLTVTSAQKNPTAFYLCASHKGHADTQYFGPGTRLTVL.

The chain's CDR3 is CASSLFHLTDTQYF. In nucleotides, the CDR3 is TGCGCCAGCAGCTTGTTTCACCTCACAGATACGCAGTATTTT. The genes are TRBV5-1 and TRBJ2-3; no clear D gene. CDR3 size: 14 residues. The germline V gene has CDR1 SGHRS and CDR2 YFSETQ. Trimming pared 1 base from V and 2 bases from J, leaving 8 bases between.

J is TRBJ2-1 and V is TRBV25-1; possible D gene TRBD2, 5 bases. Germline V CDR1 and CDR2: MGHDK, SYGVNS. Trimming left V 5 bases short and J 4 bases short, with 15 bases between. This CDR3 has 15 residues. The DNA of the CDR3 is TGTGCCAGCAGTAGGACCGGGGATCTTTACAATGAGCAGTTCTTC. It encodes CASSRTGDLYNEQFF.